These 15 T cell receptor beta chains share one sample of origin, sequenced in a study of identical twins. TCRdb reanalysed the 5' RACE reads using MiXCR and keeps one entry per CDR3 protein. Here the sample spans roughly 250,000 distinct CDR3 sequences, more than 12% being singletons. Source material: memory (CD45RO+) T cells sorted from blood. All receptors come from a woman between 18 and 29 years old in good health.

V usage is TRBV3-1 and J usage is TRBJ2-1; D is perhaps TRBD1 (6 bases). CDR1 is LGHDT and CDR2 is YNNKEL in the germline V gene (reference sequence). Trimming removed 4 bases at V and 10 bases at J, with 14 bases between. The CDR3 length is 13 residues. The CDR3 loop is CASSPYEGEEQFF. In nucleotides, the CDR3 is TGTGCCAGCAGCCCCTACGAGGGGGAGGAGCAGTTCTTC.

The chain recombines TRBV20-1 with TRBJ2-3, with D uncertain. The CDR3 runs to 11 residues. CDR1 DFQATT and CDR2 SNEGSKA come from the germline V gene (reference sequence). Trimming left V 3 bases short and J 6 bases short, with 7 bases between. CDR3: CSASSVDTQYF. The CDR3 DNA reads TGCAGTGCTAGTTCGGTCGATACGCAGTATTTT.

The table lists this clonotype with a few counts. CDR3 protein: CASSVTAGTGIRYGYTF. The CDR3 DNA sequence: TGTGCCAGCAGCGTAACCGCCGGGACAGGGATTCGGTATGGCTACACCTTC. This chain connects TRBV5-6 to TRBJ1-2, with 9 nucleotides matching TRBD1. Germline V gives CDR1 SGHDT, CDR2 YYEEEE. Trimming at V came to 4 bases and at J to 5 bases, leaving 15 bases not matched to a gene. CDR3 length: 17 amino acids.

The rearrangement uses TRBV10-3 and TRBJ2-7; tentative D call: TRBD1 (6 bases). V was clipped by 8 bases and J by 2 bases, with 13 bases between them. This CDR3 contains 13 residues. Germline CDR1 reads ENHRY; CDR2 reads SYGVKD. CDR3 DNA sequence: TGTGCCATCCAAGACAGGCCCGCCTACGAGCAGTACTTC. As protein: CAIQDRPAYEQYF.

There are many counts of this clonotype. The rearrangement joins TRBV6-5 to TRBJ1-2, with 7 bases that match TRBD1. The CDR3 has 14 residues. CDR1 MNHEY and CDR2 SVGAGI come from the germline V gene. Unmatched junction bases numbered 11, after V lost 5 bases and J lost 8 bases. For the CDR3, the DNA is TGTGCCAGCAGTCGGACAGGATTGGGTGGAGGCTACACCTTC. This translates into CASSRTGLGGGYTF.

This chain links TRBV6-5 with TRBJ2-3, with D uncertain. In germline, CDR1 is MNHEY, CDR2 SVGAGI. The V end lost 0 bases, the J end lost 5 bases, and 6 bases lay between the germline ends. The CDR3 loop spans 13 amino acids. CDR3 region: CASSYSIKDTQYF. In DNA form, the CDR3 reads TGTGCCAGCAGTTACTCGATAAAAGATACGCAGTATTTT.

The CDR3 is CASSLAVRINEKLFF. The CDR3 DNA reads TGTGCCAGCAGCTTAGCCGTGCGGATTAATGAAAAACTGTTTTTT. The chain uses TRBV7-9 and TRBJ1-4, with D uncertain. Trimming removed 0 bases at V and 4 bases at J, with 9 bases between. Germline CDR1 reads SEHNR; CDR2 reads FQNEAQ (reference sequence). This CDR3 comprises 15 residues.

This sequence joins TRBV15 and TRBJ2-3; D ambiguous. The CDR3 has 16 residues. The V gene lost 3 bases and the J gene lost 0 bases, with 13 bases spanning the gap. Germline CDR1 reads LNHNV; CDR2 reads YYDKDF (reference sequence). CDR3 residues: CATSRRRALSTDTQYF. Here the CDR3 DNA reads TGTGCCACCAGCAGGAGGAGAGCCCTCAGCACAGATACGCAGTATTTT.

V gene TRBV12-3 or TRBV12-4 combines with J gene TRBJ1-6; D unresolved. CDR3 length equals 14 residues. The germline V and J ends were trimmed by 5 bases and 8 bases, with 13 bases remaining between them. The CDR3 sequence: CASSRGMIDSPLHF. CDR3 bases: TGTGCCAGCAGTCGGGGAATGATTGATTCACCCCTCCACTTT.

At least ten counts were recorded for this clonotype. The rearrangement joins TRBV5-6 to TRBJ2-5, with 8 nucleotides matching TRBD2. The V gene end was trimmed by 0 bases and the J gene end by 3 bases; junction bases not matched to a gene: 10. In germline, CDR1 is SGHDT, CDR2 YYEEEE. The CDR3 has 17 amino acids. CDR3 nucleotides: TGTGCCAGCAGCTTGGAGGGTAGCGGGGCTAGGGAAGAGACCCAGTACTTC. Protein sequence: CASSLEGSGAREETQYF.

This clonotype was seen a few times. The chain couples TRBV20-1 to TRBJ2-5, with D possibly TRBD2 on 6 matching bases. CDR1 DFQATT and CDR2 SNEGSKA come from the germline V gene (reference sequence). This CDR3 comprises 14 residues. Trimming removed 0 bases from V and 2 bases from J, with 10 bases in between. CDR3 nucleotide sequence: TGCAGTGCTAGAGATTTCGGGGGACAAGAGACCCAGTACTTC. It encodes CSARDFGGQETQYF.

At least ten counts were recorded for this clonotype. The chain carries TRBV3-1 and TRBJ1-2; D is ambiguous. V was trimmed by 5 bases and J by 4 bases, leaving 8 bases between them. CDR1 LGHDT and CDR2 YNNKEL come from the germline V gene (reference sequence). The CDR3 spans 12 residues. CDR3 region: CASSIRGYGYTF. In DNA, the CDR3 is TGTGCCAGCAGCATTCGAGGCTATGGCTACACCTTC.

The V and J genes are TRBV15 and TRBJ2-7; D possibly corresponds to TRBD1 (7 bases). V lost 1 base and J 2 bases, leaving 18 bases between the germline ends. The CDR3 has 17 residues. CDR1 and CDR2 (germline): LNHNV, YYDKDF (reference sequence). This chain's CDR3 is CATSRGGWRDSAYEQYF. DNA of the CDR3: TGTGCCACCAGCAGAGGAGGGTGGCGGGACAGTGCCTACGAGCAGTACTTC.

V and J are TRBV3-1 and TRBJ2-7; 8 nucleotides match TRBD2. The CDR3 spans 12 residues. V lost 1 base to trimming and J lost 8 bases; unmatched junction nucleotides: 1. Per the germline V gene, CDR1 is LGHDT and CDR2 is YNNKEL (reference sequence). CDR3 in DNA: TGTGCCAGCAGCCAAGCGGGGGGGAAGCAGTACTTC. It translates to CASSQAGGKQYF.

This clonotype was seen repeatedly, ten times or more. This chain uses TRBV3-1 with TRBJ2-1; D possibly uses TRBD1 or TRBD2 (5 bases each). Germline CDR1 reads LGHDT; CDR2 reads YNNKEL (reference sequence). V lost 4 bases and J 7 bases, leaving 20 bases between the germline ends. The CDR3 runs 16 residues. CDR3: CASSRTRLLEGNEQFF. The DNA for the CDR3 is TGTGCCAGCAGCCGGACCCGACTCCTCGAGGGGAATGAGCAGTTCTTC.